The clone carrying this T cell receptor (beta chain) was counted ten times or more. With the library built for alpha chains, this beta chain is off target and its frequency is not meaningful. Time point noted: blood taken at disease recurrence. From tumor, nontumor lung or frozen PBMC, whole RNA was taken unsorted for sequencing. The entry originates in a study of spatial heterogeneity in lung cancer. Background on the study: Within raw reads, each unique TCR and UMI combination appeared on average more than ten times.

Each CDR3 protein is one row after TCRdb ran MiXCR on the 5' RACE reads. The data contain about 9,700 distinct CDR3 sequences, around 3.9% of them singletons. The V gene's germline CDR1 is MNHNS and CDR2 SASEGT. This CDR3 is 12 amino acids long. V gave up 6 bases and J gave up 5 bases, with 10 bases separating them. This sequence originates from a female donor with early-stage non-small cell lung cancer. Sequences were derived from PBMCs, sampled at recurrence. The chain has TRBV6-1 and TRBJ2-5; no clear D gene. CDR3 protein: CASRPLDETQYF. Written as DNA, the CDR3 is TGTGCCAGCAGACCCCTTGACGAGACCCAGTACTTC.